Sequencing of this TCR beta chain was carried out in a study of blood T cell repertoires in COVID-19. TCRdb's table, derived via immunoSEQ multiplex PCR, lists solely in-frame clones and lacks some. Among over 200,000 clones, 80% to 90% were seen once, and the ten largest hold around 1.3%. Enrolled through a virtual design, the participants were between roughly 18 and 100 years of age and came from some 25 US areas. This clone was observed once. Trimming cost V 3 bases and J 5 bases, with 23 bases left between them. CDR3 length equals 17 residues. Germline V gene lookup returns CDR1 MNHEY and CDR2 SMNVEV (reference sequence).

This chain links TRBV27 with TRBJ2-7, with D possibly TRBD2 on 6 matching bases. Sequencing input: PBMCs or T cells enriched from blood (not recorded which). This receptor was identified in a man aged 25 to 40 who had recovered from COVID-19. CDR3: CASSFIPPGGIGNEQYF. The CDR3 bases are TGTGCCAGCAGTTTCATCCCCCCCGGAGGGATAGGAAACGAGCAGTACTTC.